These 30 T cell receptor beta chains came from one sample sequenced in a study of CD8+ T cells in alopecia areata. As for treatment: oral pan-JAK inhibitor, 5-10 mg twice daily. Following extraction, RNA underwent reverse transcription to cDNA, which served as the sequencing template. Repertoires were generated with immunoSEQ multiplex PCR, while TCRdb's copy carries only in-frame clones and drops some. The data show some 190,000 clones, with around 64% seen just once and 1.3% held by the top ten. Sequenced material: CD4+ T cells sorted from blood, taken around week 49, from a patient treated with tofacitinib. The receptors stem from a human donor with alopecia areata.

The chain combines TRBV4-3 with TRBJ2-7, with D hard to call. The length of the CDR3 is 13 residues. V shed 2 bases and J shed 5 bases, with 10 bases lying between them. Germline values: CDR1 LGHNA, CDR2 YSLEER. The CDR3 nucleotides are TGCGCCAGCAGCCAAAGTAAAGGAAACGAGCAGTACTTC. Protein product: CASSQSKGNEQYF.

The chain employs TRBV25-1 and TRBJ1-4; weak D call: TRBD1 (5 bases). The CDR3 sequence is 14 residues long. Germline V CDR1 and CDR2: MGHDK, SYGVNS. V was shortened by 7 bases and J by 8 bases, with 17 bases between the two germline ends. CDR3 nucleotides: TGTGCCAGCAAACTAACAGAGGGGTCAGAAAAACTGTTTTTT. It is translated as CASKLTEGSEKLFF.

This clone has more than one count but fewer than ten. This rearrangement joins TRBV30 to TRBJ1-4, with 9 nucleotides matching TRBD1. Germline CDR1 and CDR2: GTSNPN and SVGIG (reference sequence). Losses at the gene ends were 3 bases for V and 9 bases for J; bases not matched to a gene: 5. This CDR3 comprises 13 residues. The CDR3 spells CAWSMGQGKKLFF. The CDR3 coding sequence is TGTGCCTGGAGCATGGGACAGGGCAAAAAACTGTTTTTT.

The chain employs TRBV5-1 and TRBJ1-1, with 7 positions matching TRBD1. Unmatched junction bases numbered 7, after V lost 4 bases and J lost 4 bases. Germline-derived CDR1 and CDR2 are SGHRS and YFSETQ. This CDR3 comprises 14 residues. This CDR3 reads CASSQRTGFTEAFF. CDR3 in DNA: TGCGCCAGCAGCCAAAGGACAGGTTTCACTGAAGCTTTCTTT.

The CDR3 DNA reads as TGCAGCGTTGCCCCGACAATGAACACTGAAGCTTTCTTT. Its translation: CSVAPTMNTEAFF. The chain carries TRBV29-1 and TRBJ1-1; D not resolved. This CDR3 region has 13 residues. Germline values: CDR1 SQVTM, CDR2 ANQGSEA. The germline V and J ends were trimmed by 4 bases and 0 bases, with 9 bases remaining between them.

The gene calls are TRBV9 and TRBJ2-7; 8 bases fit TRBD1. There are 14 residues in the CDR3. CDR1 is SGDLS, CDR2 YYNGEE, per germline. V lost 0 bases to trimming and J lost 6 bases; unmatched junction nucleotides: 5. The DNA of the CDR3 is TGTGCCAGCAGCGTAGCAGGGGGCGATTCCGAGCAGTACTTC. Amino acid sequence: CASSVAGGDSEQYF.

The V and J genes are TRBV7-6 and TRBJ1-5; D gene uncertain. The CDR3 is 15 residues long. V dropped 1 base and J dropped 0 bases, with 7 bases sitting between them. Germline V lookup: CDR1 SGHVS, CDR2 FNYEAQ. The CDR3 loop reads CASSLEPNSNQPQHF. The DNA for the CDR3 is TGTGCCAGCAGCTTAGAGCCTAATAGCAATCAGCCCCAGCATTTT.

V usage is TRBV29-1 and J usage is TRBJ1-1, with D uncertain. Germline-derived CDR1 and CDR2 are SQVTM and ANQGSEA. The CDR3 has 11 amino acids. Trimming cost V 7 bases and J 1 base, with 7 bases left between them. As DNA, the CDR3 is TGCAGCGGTGGGAAGAACACTGAAGCTTTCTTT. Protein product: CSGGKNTEAFF.

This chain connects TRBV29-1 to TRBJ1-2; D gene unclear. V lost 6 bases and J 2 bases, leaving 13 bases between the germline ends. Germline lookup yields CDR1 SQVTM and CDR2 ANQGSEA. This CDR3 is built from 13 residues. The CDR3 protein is CSVELDGNYGYTF. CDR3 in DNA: TGCAGCGTCGAATTGGACGGGAACTATGGCTACACCTTC.

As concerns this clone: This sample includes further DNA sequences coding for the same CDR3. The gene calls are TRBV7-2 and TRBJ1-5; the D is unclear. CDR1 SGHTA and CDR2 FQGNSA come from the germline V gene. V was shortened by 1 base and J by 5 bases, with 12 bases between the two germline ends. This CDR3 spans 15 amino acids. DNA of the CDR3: TGTGCCAGCAGCTTAGTCGGCGGGCTGGATCAGCCCCAGCATTTT. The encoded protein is CASSLVGGLDQPQHF.

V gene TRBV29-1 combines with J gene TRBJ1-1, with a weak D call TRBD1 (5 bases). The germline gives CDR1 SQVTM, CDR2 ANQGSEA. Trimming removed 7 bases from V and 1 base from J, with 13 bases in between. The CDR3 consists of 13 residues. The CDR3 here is CSAKGTGNTEAFF. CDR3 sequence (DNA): TGCAGCGCCAAGGGAACAGGGAACACTGAAGCTTTCTTT.

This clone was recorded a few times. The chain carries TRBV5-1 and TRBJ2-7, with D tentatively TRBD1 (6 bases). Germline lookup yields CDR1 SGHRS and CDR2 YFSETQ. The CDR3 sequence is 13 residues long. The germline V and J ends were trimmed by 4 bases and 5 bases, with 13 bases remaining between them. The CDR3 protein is CASSGTQGHEQYF. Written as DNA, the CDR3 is TGCGCCAGCAGCGGGACACAGGGCCACGAGCAGTACTTC.

CDR3 DNA sequence: TGTGCCACCAGCAGAGTAACCCTTAACAATGAGCAGTTCTTC. The encoded protein is CATSRVTLNNEQFF. This chain links TRBV15 with TRBJ2-1; D uncertain. This CDR3 region has 14 residues. CDR1 LNHNV and CDR2 YYDKDF come from the germline V gene (reference sequence). Trimming took 1 base from V and 5 from J, leaving 9 bases between them.

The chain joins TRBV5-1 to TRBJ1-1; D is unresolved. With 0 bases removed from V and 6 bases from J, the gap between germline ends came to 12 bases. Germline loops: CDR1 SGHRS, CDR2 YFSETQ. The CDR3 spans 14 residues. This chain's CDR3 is CASSLGSGSPEAFF. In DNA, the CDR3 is TGCGCCAGCAGCTTGGGATCTGGGAGTCCTGAAGCTTTCTTT.

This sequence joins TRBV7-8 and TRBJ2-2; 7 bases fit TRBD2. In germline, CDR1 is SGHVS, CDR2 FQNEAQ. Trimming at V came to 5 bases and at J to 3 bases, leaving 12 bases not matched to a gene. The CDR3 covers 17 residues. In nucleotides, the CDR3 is TGTGCCAGCAGCCCCTGGGGAGGTAGCGGGTACACCGGGGAGCTGTTTTTT. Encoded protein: CASSPWGGSGYTGELFF.

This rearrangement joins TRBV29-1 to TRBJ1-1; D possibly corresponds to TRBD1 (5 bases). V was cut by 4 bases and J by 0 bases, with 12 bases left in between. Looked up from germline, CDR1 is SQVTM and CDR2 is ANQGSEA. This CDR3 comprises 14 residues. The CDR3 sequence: CSVGSGGVNTEAFF. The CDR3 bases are TGCAGCGTTGGAAGTGGGGGTGTGAACACTGAAGCTTTCTTT.

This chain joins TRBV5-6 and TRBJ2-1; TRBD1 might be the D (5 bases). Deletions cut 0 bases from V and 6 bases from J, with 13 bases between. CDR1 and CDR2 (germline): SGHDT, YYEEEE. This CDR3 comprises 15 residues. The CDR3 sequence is CASSLGGAWGNEQFF. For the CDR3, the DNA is TGTGCCAGCAGCTTGGGTGGGGCCTGGGGCAATGAGCAGTTCTTC.

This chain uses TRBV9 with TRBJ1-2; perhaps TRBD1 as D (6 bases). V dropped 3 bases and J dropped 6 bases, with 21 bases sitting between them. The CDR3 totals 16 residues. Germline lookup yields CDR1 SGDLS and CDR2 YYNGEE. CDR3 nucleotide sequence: TGTGCCAGCAGCGCCCGGCCGCCAGGGGAAATGAATGGCTACACCTTC. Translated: CASSARPPGEMNGYTF.

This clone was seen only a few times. CDR3 sequence: CSVNGQGVTDEQFF. In DNA, the CDR3 is TGCAGCGTCAATGGACAGGGGGTTACCGATGAGCAGTTCTTC. The chain is built from TRBV29-1 and TRBJ2-1; 10 bases fit TRBD1. The CDR3 is 14 residues long. Per germline, CDR1 SQVTM and CDR2 ANQGSEA. V lost 6 bases, J lost 8 bases, and 10 bases stayed unmatched.

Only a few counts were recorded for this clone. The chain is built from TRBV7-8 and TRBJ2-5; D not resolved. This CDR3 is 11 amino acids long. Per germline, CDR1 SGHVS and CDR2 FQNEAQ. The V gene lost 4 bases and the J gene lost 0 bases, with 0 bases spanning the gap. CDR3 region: CASSYQETQYF. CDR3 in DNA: TGTGCCAGCAGCTACCAAGAGACCCAGTACTTC.

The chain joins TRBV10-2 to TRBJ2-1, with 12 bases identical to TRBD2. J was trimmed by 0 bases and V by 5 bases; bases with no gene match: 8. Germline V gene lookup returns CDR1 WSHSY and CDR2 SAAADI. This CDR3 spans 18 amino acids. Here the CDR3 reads CASSLLAGGLISYNEQFF. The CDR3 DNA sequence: TGCGCCAGCAGTTTACTAGCGGGGGGACTGATCTCCTACAATGAGCAGTTCTTC.

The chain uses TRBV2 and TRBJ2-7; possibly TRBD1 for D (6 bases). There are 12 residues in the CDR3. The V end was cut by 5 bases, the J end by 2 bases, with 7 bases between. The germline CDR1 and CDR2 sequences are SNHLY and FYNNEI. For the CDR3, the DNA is TGTGCCAGCAGTAGGACAGCCTACGAGCAGTACTTC. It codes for CASSRTAYEQYF.

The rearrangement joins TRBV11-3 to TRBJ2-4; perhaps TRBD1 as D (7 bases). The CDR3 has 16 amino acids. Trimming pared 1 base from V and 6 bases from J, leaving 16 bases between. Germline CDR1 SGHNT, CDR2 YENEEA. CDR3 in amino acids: CASSLGRSGGLNIQYF. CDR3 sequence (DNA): TGTGCCAGCAGCTTAGGTCGCTCAGGGGGGTTAAACATTCAGTACTTC.

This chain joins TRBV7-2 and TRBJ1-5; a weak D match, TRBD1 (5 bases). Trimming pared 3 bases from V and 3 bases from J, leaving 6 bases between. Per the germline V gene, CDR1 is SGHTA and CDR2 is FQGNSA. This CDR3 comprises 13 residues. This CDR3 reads CASSLTDNQPQHF. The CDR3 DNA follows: TGTGCCAGCAGCTTGACAGACAATCAGCCCCAGCATTTT.

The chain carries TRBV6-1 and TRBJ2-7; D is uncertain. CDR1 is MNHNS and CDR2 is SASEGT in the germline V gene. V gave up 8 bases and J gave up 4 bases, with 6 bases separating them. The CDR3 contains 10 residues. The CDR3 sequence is CASGFYEQYF. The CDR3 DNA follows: TGTGCCAGCGGCTTTTACGAGCAGTACTTC.

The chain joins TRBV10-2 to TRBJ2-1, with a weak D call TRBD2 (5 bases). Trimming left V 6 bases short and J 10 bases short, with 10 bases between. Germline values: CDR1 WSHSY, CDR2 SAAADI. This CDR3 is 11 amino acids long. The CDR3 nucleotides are TGCGCCAGCAGCGGAGGAACGGAGCAGTTCTTC. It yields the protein CASSGGTEQFF.

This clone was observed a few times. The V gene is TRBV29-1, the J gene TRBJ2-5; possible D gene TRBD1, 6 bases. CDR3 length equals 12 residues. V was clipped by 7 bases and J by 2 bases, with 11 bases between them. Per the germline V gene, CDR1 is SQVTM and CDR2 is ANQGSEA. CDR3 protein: CSGATGQETQYF. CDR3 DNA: TGCAGCGGCGCTACAGGGCAAGAGACCCAGTACTTC.

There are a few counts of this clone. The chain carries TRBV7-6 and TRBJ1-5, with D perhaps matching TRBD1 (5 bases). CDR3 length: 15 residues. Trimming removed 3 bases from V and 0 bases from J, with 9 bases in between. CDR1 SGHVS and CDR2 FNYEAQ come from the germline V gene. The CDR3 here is CASSLGEYSNQPQHF. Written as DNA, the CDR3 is TGTGCCAGCAGCTTGGGGGAGTATAGCAATCAGCCCCAGCATTTT.

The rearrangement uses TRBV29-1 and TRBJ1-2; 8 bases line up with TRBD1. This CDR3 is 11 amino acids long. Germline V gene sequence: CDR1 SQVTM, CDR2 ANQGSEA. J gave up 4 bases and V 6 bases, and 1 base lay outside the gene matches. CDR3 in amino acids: CSVGQGYGYTF. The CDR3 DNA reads TGCAGCGTAGGACAGGGCTATGGCTACACCTTC.

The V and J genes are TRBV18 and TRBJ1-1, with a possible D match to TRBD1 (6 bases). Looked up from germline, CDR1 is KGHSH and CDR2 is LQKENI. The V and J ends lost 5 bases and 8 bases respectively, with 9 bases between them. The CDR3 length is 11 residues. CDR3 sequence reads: CASSFTGEAFF. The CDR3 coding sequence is TGTGCCAGCTCATTCACAGGGGAAGCTTTCTTT.